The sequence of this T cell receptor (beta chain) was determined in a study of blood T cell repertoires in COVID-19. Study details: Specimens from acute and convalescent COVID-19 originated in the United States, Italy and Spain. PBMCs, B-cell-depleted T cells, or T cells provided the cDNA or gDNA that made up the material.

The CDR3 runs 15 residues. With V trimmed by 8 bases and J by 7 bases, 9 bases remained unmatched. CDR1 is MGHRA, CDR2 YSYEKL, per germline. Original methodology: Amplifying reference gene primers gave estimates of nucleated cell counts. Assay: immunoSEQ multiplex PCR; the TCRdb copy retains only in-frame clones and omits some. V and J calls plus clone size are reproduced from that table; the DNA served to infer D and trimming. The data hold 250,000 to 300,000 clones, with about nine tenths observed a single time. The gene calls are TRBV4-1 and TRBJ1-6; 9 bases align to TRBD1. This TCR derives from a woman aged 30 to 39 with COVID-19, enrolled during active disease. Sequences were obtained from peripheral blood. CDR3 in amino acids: CASSFGQGMNSPLHF. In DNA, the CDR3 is TGCGCCAGCTCGTTTGGACAGGGGATGAATTCACCCCTCCACTTT.